This T cell receptor beta chain comes out of a study of spatial heterogeneity in lung cancer. Study results and caveats: Mutation tallies in tumors tracked expanded intratumoral alpha and beta TCR counts.

This clonotype was seen many times. What it recognizes is unknown. TCRdb used MiXCR to reprocess the 5' RACE reads, holding one entry per CDR3 protein. This sample carries some 22,000 distinct CDR3 sequences, more than 2.5% of them seen once, and the ten largest clones take roughly 7.5%. CDR3 size: 14 residues. V lost 0 bases to trimming and J lost 5 bases, with 11 bases between them. Germline CDR1 is SGHDT and CDR2 is YYEEEE. Time point denoted: sample taken at primary tumor resection. The rearrangement links TRBV5-6 to TRBJ1-2, with D uncertain. Sample: lung tumor tissue, taken at surgery. The clonotype comes from a male donor with early-stage non-small cell lung cancer. The chain's CDR3 is CASSLAWVIYGYTF. CDR3 coding DNA: TGTGCCAGCAGCTTGGCGTGGGTGATTTATGGCTACACCTTC.